This T cell receptor (beta chain) stems from a study of blood T cell repertoires in COVID-19. Study background: Researchers got acute and convalescent COVID-19 samples from the United States, Italy and Spain. The cDNA or gDNA used as material had been derived from T cells, B-cell-depleted T cells, or PBMCs.

Study processing details: Amplifying reference gene primers gave estimates of nucleated cell counts. Libraries were prepared by immunoSEQ multiplex PCR; TCRdb keeps only in-frame clonotypes and omits some of them. The V and J calls and clone size come from that table; D and trimming were worked out from the DNA. The sample shows about 27,000 clones, roughly 80% of them seen only once. The sequence came from a woman over 75 with acute or convalescent COVID-19. The sequenced sample consisted of peripheral blood.

DNA of the CDR3: TGCGCCAGCAGCCCAACAGGGACCGCGCCAGAAGCTTTCTTT. It specifies CASSPTGTAPEAFF. The chain employs TRBV5-1 and TRBJ1-1; D is perhaps TRBD1 (6 bases). Trimming removed 4 bases at V and 8 bases at J, with 18 bases between. In germline, CDR1 is SGHRS, CDR2 YFSETQ. The CDR3 has 14 residues.